This entry lists 2 T cell receptor beta chains sequenced from one sample in a study of T cells in Graves' hyperthyroidism and ophthalmopathy. Amplified TCR beta CDR3 regions derived from RNA transcripts. HTBI primers were the set used in a first-round RT-PCR of the TCR CDR3. TCRdb redid the calling of the multiplex PCR reads with MiXCR, one entry per CDR3 protein. This table has 450,000 to 500,000 distinct CDR3 sequences, about 20% appearing once. Source material: blood. The receptors originated from a woman aged 70 to 79 with Graves' ophthalmopathy.

CDR3 in DNA: TGTGCCAGCAGTTCCCACCTGGGACGACGAAACACCATATATTTT. Its protein is CASSSHLGRRNTIYF. J is TRBJ1-3 and V is TRBV12-3 or TRBV12-4; possibly TRBD1 for D (5 bases). V shed 4 bases and J shed 5 bases, with 15 bases lying between them. The CDR3 runs 15 residues.

This chain uses TRBV6-1 with TRBJ2-5; TRBD2 aligns across 7 bases. The V segment lost 8 bases and the J segment 4 bases; nucleotides outside the gene matches: 13. Germline loops: CDR1 MNHNS, CDR2 SASEGT. CDR3 size: 15 residues. CDR3 residues: CASRGSGRGTETQYF. As DNA, the CDR3 is TGTGCCAGCCGGGGGTCGGGGAGGGGAACAGAGACCCAGTACTTC.